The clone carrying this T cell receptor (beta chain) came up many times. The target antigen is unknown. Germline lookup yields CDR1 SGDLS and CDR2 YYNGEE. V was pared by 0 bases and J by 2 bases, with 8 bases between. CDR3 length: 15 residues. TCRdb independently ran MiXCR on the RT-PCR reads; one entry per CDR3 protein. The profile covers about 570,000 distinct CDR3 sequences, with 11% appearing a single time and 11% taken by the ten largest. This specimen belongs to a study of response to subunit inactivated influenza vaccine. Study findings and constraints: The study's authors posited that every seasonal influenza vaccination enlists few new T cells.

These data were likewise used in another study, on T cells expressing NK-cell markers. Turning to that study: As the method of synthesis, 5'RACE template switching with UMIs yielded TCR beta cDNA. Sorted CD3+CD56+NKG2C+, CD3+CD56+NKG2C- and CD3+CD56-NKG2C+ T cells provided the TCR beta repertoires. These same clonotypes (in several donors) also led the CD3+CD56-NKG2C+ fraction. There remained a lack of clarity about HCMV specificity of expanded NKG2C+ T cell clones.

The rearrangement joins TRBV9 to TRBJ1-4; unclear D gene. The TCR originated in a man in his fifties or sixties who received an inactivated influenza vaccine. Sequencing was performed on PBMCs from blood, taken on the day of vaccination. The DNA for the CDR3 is TGTGCCAGCAGCGTAGCTTCGGGTACTAATGAAAAACTGTTTTTT. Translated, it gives CASSVASGTNEKLFF.